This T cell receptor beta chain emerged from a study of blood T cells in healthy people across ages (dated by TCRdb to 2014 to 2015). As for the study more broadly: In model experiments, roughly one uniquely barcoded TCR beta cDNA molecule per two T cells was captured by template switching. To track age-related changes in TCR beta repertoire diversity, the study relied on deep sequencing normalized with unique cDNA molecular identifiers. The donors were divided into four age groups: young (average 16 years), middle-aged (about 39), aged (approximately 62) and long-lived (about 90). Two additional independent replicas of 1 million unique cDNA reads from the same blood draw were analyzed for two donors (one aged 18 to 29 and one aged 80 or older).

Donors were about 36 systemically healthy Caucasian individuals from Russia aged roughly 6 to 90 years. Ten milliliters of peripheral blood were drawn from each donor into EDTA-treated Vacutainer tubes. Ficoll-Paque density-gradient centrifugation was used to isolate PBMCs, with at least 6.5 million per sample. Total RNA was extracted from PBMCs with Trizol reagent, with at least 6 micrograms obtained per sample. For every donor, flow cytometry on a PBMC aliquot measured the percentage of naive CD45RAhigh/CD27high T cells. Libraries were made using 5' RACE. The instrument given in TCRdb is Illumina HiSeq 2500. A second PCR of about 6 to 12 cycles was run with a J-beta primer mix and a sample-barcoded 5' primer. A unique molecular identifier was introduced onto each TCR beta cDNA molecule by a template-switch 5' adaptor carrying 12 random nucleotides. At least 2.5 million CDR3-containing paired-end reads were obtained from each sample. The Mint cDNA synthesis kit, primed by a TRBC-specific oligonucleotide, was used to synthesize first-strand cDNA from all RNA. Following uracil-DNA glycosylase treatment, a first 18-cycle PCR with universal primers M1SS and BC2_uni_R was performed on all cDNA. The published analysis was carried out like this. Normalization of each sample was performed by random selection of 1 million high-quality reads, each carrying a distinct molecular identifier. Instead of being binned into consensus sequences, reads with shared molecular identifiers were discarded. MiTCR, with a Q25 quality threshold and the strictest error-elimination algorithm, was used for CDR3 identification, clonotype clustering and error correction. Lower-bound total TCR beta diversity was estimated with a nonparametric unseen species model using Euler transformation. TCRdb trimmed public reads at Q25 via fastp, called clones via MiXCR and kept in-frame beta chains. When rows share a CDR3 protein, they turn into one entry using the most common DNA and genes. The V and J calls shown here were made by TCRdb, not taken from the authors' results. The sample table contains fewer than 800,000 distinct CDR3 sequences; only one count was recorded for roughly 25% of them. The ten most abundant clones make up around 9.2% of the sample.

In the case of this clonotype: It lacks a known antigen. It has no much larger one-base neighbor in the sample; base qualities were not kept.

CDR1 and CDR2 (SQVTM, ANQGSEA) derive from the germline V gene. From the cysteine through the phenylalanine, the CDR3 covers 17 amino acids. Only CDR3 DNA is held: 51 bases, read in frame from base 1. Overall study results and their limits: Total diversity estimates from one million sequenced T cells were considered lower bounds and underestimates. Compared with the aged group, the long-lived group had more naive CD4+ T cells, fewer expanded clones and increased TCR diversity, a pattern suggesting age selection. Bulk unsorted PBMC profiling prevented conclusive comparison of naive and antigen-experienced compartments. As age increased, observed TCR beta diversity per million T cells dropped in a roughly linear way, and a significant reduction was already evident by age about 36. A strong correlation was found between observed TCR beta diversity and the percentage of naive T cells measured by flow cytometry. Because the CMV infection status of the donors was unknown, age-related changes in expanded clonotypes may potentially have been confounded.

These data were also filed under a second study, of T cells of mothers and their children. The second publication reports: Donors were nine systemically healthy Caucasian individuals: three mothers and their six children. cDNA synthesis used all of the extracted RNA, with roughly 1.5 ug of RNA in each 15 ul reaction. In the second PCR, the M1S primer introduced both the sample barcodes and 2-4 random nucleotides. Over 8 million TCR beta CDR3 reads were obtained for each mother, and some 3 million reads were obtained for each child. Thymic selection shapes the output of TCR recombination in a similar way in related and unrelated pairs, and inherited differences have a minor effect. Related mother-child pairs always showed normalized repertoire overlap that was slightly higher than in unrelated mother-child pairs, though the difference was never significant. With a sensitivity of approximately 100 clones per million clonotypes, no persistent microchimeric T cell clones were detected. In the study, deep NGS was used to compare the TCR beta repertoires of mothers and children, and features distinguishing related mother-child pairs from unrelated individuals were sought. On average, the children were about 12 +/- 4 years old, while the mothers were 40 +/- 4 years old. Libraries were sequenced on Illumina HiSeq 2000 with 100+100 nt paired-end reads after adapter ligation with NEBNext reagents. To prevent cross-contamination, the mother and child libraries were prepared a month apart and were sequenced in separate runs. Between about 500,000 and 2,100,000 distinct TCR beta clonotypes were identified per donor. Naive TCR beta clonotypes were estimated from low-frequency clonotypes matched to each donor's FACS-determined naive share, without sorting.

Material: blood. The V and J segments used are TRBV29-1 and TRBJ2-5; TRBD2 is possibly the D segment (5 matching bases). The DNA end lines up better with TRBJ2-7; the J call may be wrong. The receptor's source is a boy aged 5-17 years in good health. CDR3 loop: CSVDSPQLGKAIGEQYF. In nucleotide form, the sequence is TGCAGCGTTGACTCTCCCCAACTAGGGAAGGCAATAGGCGAGCAGTACTTC.